One and the same sample provided the 2 T cell receptor beta chains below, sequenced in a study of cytomegalovirus exposure and HLA in healthy donors. PCR amplification relied on 60 Vbeta primers (plus 13 Jbeta primers). Profiled with immunoSEQ multiplex PCR; TCRdb holds only in-frame clones, not every one. The sample has 95,000 to 150,000 clones, around 70% seen once. Source material: PBMCs. All receptors derive from a woman aged 40 to 50 in good health and CMV-seronegative.

The CDR3 spells CASSPPGFRTDTQYF. The CDR3 DNA reads as TGCGCCAGCAGCCCGCCAGGGTTTAGAACAGATACGCAGTATTTT. The chain carries TRBV4-1 and TRBJ2-3, with D tentatively TRBD1 (5 bases). V lost 4 bases and J 3 bases, leaving 14 bases between the germline ends. The length of the CDR3 is 15 residues. From germline, CDR1 is MGHRA and CDR2 YSYEKL.

Concerning this clone: The sample contains more than one DNA sequence encoding this CDR3. The chain employs TRBV4-3 and TRBJ1-5; weak D call: TRBD1 (6 bases). Trimming left V 0 bases short and J 3 bases short, with 12 bases between. Germline CDR1 and CDR2: LGHNA and YSLEER. The CDR3 is 16 residues long. The CDR3 region has the DNA TGCGCCAGCAGCCAAGATTGGGGACACCTCAATCAGCCCCAGCATTTT. It yields the protein CASSQDWGHLNQPQHF.